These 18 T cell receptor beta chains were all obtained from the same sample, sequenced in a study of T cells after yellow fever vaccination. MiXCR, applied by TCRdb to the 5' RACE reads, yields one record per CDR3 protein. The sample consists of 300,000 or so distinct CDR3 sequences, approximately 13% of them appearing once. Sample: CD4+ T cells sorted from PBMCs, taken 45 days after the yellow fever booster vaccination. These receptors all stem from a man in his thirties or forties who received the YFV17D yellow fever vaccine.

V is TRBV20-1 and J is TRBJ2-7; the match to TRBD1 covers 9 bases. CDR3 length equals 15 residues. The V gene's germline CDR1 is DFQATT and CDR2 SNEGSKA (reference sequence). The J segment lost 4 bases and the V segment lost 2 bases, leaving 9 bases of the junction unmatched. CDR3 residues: CSARRTGAGGYEQYF. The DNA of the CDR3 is TGCAGTGCTAGACGGACAGGGGCAGGGGGTTACGAGCAGTACTTC.

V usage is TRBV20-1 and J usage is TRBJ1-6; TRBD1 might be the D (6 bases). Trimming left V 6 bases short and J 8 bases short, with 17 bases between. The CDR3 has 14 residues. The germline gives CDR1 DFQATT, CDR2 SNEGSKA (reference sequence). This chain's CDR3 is CSARLQGNDSPLHF. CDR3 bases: TGCAGTGCACGATTACAGGGTAACGATTCACCCCTCCACTTT.

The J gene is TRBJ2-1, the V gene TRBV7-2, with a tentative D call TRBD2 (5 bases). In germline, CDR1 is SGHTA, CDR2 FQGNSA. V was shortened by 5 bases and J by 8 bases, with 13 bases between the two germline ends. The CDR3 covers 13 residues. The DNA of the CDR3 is TGTGCCAGCAGCGACCGGGCAGCGGATGAGCAGTTCTTC. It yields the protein CASSDRAADEQFF. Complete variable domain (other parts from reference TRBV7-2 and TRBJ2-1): GAGVSQSPSNKVTEKGKDVELRCDPISGHTALYWYRQSLGQGLEFLIYFQGNSAPDKSGLPSDRFSAERTGGSVSTLTIQRTQQEDSAVYLCASSDRAADEQFFGPGTRLTVL.

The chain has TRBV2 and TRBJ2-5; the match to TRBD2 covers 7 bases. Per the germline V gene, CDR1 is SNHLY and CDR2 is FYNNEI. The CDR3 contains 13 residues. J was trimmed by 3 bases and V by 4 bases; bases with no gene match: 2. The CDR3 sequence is CASSGDYKETQYF. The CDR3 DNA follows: TGTGCCAGCAGTGGGGACTACAAAGAGACCCAGTACTTC.

CDR3 coding DNA: TGCGCCAGCAGCTCGCCCCGCGCGTCCGGGGTAGCCTCCTACAATGAGCAGTTCTTC. Its translation is CASSSPRASGVASYNEQFF. The rearrangement joins TRBV5-1 to TRBJ2-1, with D possibly matching TRBD2 (5 bases). The V gene lost 3 bases and the J gene lost 0 bases, with 22 bases spanning the gap. Per the germline V gene, CDR1 is SGHRS and CDR2 is YFSETQ. This CDR3 has 19 residues.

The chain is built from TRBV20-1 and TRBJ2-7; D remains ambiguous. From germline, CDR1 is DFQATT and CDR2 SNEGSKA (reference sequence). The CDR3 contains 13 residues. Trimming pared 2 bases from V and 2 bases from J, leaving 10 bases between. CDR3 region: CSARRVSAYEQYF. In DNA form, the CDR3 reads TGCAGTGCTAGAAGGGTGAGCGCCTACGAGCAGTACTTC.

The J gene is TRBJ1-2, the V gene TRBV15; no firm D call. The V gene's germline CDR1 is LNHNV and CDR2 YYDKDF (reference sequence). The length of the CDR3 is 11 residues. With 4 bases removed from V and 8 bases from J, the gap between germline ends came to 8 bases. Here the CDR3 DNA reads TGTGCCACCAGCAACCCCGAGGGCTACACCTTC. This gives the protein CATSNPEGYTF.

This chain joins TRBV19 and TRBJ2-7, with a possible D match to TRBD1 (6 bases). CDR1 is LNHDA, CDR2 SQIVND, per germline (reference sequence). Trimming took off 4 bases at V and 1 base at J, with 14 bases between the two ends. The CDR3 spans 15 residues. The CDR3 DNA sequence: TGTGCCAGTAGTAGTGTGGGGGCCGGGTCCTACGAGCAGTACTTC. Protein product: CASSSVGAGSYEQYF.

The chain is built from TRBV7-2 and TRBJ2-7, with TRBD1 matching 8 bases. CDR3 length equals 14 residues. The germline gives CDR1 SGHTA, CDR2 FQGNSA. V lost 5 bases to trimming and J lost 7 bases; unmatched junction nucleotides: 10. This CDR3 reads CASSPQGVWGEQYF. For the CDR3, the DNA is TGTGCCAGCAGCCCACAGGGGGTTTGGGGGGAGCAGTACTTC.

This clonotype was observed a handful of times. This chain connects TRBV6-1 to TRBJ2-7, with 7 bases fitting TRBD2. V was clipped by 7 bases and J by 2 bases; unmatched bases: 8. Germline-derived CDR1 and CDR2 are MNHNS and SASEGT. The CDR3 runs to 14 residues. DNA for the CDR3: TGTGCCAGCAACCCGGGGGGTACGACCTACGAGCAGTACTTC. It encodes CASNPGGTTYEQYF.

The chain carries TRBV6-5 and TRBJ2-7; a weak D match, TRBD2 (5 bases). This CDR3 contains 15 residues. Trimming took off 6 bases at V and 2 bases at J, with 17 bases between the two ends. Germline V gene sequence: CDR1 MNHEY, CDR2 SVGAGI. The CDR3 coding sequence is TGTGCCAGCAGCCCCGAAGAGCGGACGGCCTACGAGCAGTACTTC. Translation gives CASSPEERTAYEQYF.

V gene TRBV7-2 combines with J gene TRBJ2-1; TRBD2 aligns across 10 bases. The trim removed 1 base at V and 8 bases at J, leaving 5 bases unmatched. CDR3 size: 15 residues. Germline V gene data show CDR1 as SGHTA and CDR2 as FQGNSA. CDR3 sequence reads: CASSLGLAGADEQFF. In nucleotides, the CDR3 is TGTGCCAGCAGCTTAGGGCTAGCGGGAGCGGATGAGCAGTTCTTC.

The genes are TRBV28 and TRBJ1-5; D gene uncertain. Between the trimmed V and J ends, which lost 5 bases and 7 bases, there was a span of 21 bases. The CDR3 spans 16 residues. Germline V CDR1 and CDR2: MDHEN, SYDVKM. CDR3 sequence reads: CASSPSDGLLGQPQHF. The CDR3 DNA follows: TGTGCCAGCAGTCCCTCGGACGGACTTCTCGGGCAGCCCCAGCATTTT.

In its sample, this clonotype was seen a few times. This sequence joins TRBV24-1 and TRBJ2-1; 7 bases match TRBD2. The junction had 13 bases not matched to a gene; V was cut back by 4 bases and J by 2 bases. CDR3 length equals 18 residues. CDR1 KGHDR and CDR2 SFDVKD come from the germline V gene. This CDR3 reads CATSDTPGGGSTYNEQFF. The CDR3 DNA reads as TGTGCCACCAGTGACACACCGGGCGGCGGGAGCACCTACAATGAGCAGTTCTTC.

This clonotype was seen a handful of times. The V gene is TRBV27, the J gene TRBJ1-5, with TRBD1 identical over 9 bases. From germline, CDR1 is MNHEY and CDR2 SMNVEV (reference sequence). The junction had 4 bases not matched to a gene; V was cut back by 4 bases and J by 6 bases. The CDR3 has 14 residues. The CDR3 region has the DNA TGTGCCAGCAGTTCCGGACAGGGGAGTCAGCCCCAGCATTTT. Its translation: CASSSGQGSQPQHF.

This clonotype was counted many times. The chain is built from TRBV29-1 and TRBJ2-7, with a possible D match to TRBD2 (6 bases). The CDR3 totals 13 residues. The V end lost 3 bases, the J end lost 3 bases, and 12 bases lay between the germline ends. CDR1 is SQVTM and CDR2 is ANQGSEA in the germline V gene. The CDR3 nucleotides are TGCAGCGTTGACGTGGGCGGGAACTACGAGCAGTACTTC. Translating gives CSVDVGGNYEQYF.

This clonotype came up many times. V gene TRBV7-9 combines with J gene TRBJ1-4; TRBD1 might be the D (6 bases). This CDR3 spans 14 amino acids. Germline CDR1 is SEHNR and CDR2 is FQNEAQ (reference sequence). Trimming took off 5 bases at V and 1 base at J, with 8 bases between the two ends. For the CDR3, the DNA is TGTGCCAGCAGCCAACAGGGAACTAATGAAAAACTGTTTTTT. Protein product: CASSQQGTNEKLFF. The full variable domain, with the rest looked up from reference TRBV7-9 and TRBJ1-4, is DTGVSQNPRHKITKRGQNVTFRCDPISEHNRLYWYRQTLGQGPEFLTYFQNEAQLEKSRLLSDRFSAERPKGSFSTLEIQRTEQGDSAMYLCASSQQGTNEKLFFGSGTQLSVL.

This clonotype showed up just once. The CDR3 coding sequence is TGTGCCAGCAGTACGGGGCGGGGAGGTTCCAAGACCCAGTACTTC. Protein product: CASSTGRGGSKTQYF. The chain combines TRBV6-2 or TRBV6-3 with TRBJ2-5; a possible D gene is TRBD2 (6 bases). Trimming removed 5 bases from V and 6 bases from J, with 19 bases in between. CDR1 is MNHEY and CDR2 is SVGEGT in the germline V gene. The CDR3 runs 15 residues.